This entry lists 21 T cell receptor beta chains sequenced from one sample in a study of blood T cell repertoires in COVID-19. Measured with immunoSEQ multiplex PCR; TCRdb has only the in-frame clones, and not every one. The profile covers roughly 200,000 clones, with 76% appearing a single time and roughly 8.7% taken by the ten largest. The sample was peripheral blood. These receptors came from a woman between 50 and 59 years old with active or convalescent COVID-19.

This clone was seen a few times. The chain combines TRBV4-2 with TRBJ1-2, with 8 bases lining up with TRBD1. The germline CDR1 and CDR2 sequences are LGHNA and YNFKEQ. The CDR3 contains 14 residues. The V segment lost 3 bases and the J segment 8 bases; nucleotides outside the gene matches: 8. Here the CDR3 reads CASSHQQGADGYTF. The CDR3 DNA sequence: TGTGCCAGCAGCCACCAGCAGGGGGCCGACGGCTACACCTTC.

The J gene is TRBJ1-2, the V gene TRBV2, with TRBD1 matching 10 bases. The V gene's germline CDR1 is SNHLY and CDR2 FYNNEI. This CDR3 contains 14 residues. The V gene end was trimmed by 5 bases and the J gene end by 8 bases; junction bases not matched to a gene: 8. The CDR3 nucleotides are TGTGCCAGCAGTATTGGGACAGGGGTTTCGGGCTACACCTTC. Amino acid sequence: CASSIGTGVSGYTF.

The rearrangement joins TRBV4-2 to TRBJ1-2; 7 bases agree with TRBD1. J lost 4 bases, V lost 0 bases, and 5 bases had no gene match. In germline, CDR1 is LGHNA, CDR2 YNFKEQ. CDR3 size: 15 residues. CDR3 sequence (DNA): TGTGCCAGCAGCCAAGAGGCAGGGGGGCCCTATGGCTACACCTTC. Translated: CASSQEAGGPYGYTF.

This clone turned up a few times. CDR3 in amino acids: CASSPGLAGTYEQYF. In nucleotides, the CDR3 is TGTGCCAGCAGTCCGGGACTAGCGGGAACCTACGAGCAGTACTTC. This chain uses TRBV28 with TRBJ2-7; 13 positions match TRBD2. Germline loops: CDR1 MDHEN, CDR2 SYDVKM. This CDR3 comprises 15 residues. V was pared by 5 bases and J by 2 bases, with 3 bases of the junction left unmatched.

This chain connects TRBV29-1 to TRBJ2-2, with 9 bases identical to TRBD2. CDR1 is SQVTM and CDR2 is ANQGSEA in the germline V gene. V lost 4 bases, J lost 2 bases, and 2 bases stayed unmatched. This CDR3 has 14 amino acids. In nucleotides, the CDR3 is TGCAGCGTTGTGCGGGGGGGAAACACCGGGGAGCTGTTTTTT. It encodes CSVVRGGNTGELFF.

This chain links TRBV11-2 with TRBJ1-2; the match to TRBD1 covers 9 bases. The CDR3 is 13 residues long. With 7 bases clipped from V and 4 bases from J, the junction kept 4 bases outside the gene matches. The V gene's germline CDR1 is SGHAT and CDR2 FQNNGV. The CDR3 bases are TGTGCCAGCATCGCGACAGGGGGCTATGGCTACACCTTC. This gives the protein CASIATGGYGYTF.

The chain couples TRBV30 to TRBJ2-3, with 8 bases matching TRBD2. J gave up 0 bases and V 6 bases, and 14 bases lay outside the gene matches. The CDR3 sequence is 17 residues long. Germline values: CDR1 GTSNPN, CDR2 SVGIG (reference sequence). CDR3 nucleotide sequence: TGTGCCTGTCTTAACCGGGGGGGGGCCACTAGCACAGATACGCAGTATTTT. This translates into CACLNRGGATSTDTQYF.

The chain is built from TRBV10-3 and TRBJ2-2; maybe TRBD1 (6 bases). CDR1 and CDR2 (germline): ENHRY, SYGVKD. Between the trimmed V and J ends, which lost 2 bases and 7 bases, there was a span of 11 bases. This CDR3 contains 14 residues. CDR3 protein: CAISEPTGIGELFF. CDR3 bases: TGTGCCATCAGTGAGCCGACAGGTATCGGGGAGCTGTTTTTT.

The rearrangement uses TRBV25-1 and TRBJ2-7, with 9 bases matching TRBD1. V lost 4 bases, J lost 6 bases, and 7 bases stayed unmatched. From germline, CDR1 is MGHDK and CDR2 SYGVNS. This CDR3 comprises 14 residues. The chain's CDR3 is CASSVDRGIGEQYF. The CDR3 nucleotides read TGTGCCAGCAGTGTGGACAGGGGAATTGGCGAGCAGTACTTC.

The chain recombines TRBV4-3 with TRBJ1-5; TRBD1 matches 10 bases. CDR1 is LGHNA, CDR2 YSLEER, per germline. Trimming at V came to 3 bases and at J to 9 bases, leaving 5 bases not matched to a gene. The CDR3 totals 14 residues. CDR3 region: CASSHGTGVRPQHF. In nucleotides, the CDR3 is TGCGCCAGCAGCCATGGGACAGGGGTACGGCCCCAGCATTTT.

V is TRBV7-2 and J is TRBJ1-5; D remains ambiguous. Looked up from germline, CDR1 is SGHTA and CDR2 is FQGNSA. Trimming removed 5 bases from V and 7 bases from J, with 15 bases in between. The CDR3 loop spans 14 amino acids. Here the CDR3 DNA reads TGTGCCAGCAGCCAATCCACAGCCCAACAGCCCCAGCATTTT. Amino acid sequence: CASSQSTAQQPQHF.

The chain uses TRBV7-9 and TRBJ1-5; possibly TRBD1 for D (5 bases). V was cut by 5 bases and J by 1 base, with 15 bases left in between. This CDR3 has 16 amino acids. Looked up from germline, CDR1 is SEHNR and CDR2 is FQNEAQ (reference sequence). The CDR3, as DNA: TGTGCCAGCAGCCCCCTAGCGGCAGGGAGCAATCAGCCCCAGCATTTT. Residues: CASSPLAAGSNQPQHF.

The chain combines TRBV28 with TRBJ1-4; 8 nucleotides line up with TRBD1. CDR3 length equals 14 residues. Germline trimming cut 5 bases from V and 8 bases from J; bases unmatched to any gene: 7. Per the germline V gene, CDR1 is MDHEN and CDR2 is SYDVKM. The CDR3 is CASSLQGGREKLFF. The CDR3 DNA is TGTGCCAGCAGTCTACAGGGGGGTCGGGAAAAACTGTTTTTT.

CDR3 DNA: TGTGCCAGCAGTTTATTGCGGGATGGAGGGGCAGATACGCAGTATTTT. Its translation: CASSLLRDGGADTQYF. The chain is built from TRBV27 and TRBJ2-3, with D possibly being TRBD2 (6 bases). The length of the CDR3 is 16 residues. Germline values: CDR1 MNHEY, CDR2 SMNVEV (reference sequence). The V end was cut by 1 base, the J end by 4 bases, with 15 bases between.

V usage is TRBV19 and J usage is TRBJ2-1, with a tentative D call TRBD2 (5 bases). This CDR3 contains 13 residues. Trimming left V 3 bases short and J 9 bases short, with 12 bases between. In germline, CDR1 is LNHDA, CDR2 SQIVND (reference sequence). CDR3 bases: TGTGCCAGTAGTATTGGTCTAGAGGGTGAGCAGTTCTTC. As protein: CASSIGLEGEQFF.

The genes are TRBV2 and TRBJ2-5; maybe TRBD2 (6 bases). This CDR3 comprises 16 residues. V shed 6 bases and J shed 2 bases, with 19 bases lying between them. In germline, CDR1 is SNHLY, CDR2 FYNNEI. The chain's CDR3 is CASSRDSAAPQETQYF. CDR3 bases: TGTGCCAGCAGCAGGGACTCCGCCGCACCTCAAGAGACCCAGTACTTC.

The rearrangement uses TRBV2 and TRBJ1-1; D ambiguous. CDR1 is SNHLY and CDR2 is FYNNEI in the germline V gene. The V end was cut by 3 bases, the J end by 0 bases, with 8 bases between. CDR3 size: 14 residues. CDR3 sequence: CASSDSPMNTEAFF. The CDR3 nucleotides are TGTGCCAGCAGTGACAGTCCCATGAACACTGAAGCTTTCTTT. The full variable domain, rest sourced from reference TRBV2 and TRBJ1-1, is EPEVTQTPSHQVTQMGQEVILRCVPISNHLYFYWYRQILGQKVEFLVSFYNNEISEKSEIFDDQFSVERPDGSNFTLKIRSTKLEDSAMYFCASSDSPMNTEAFFGQGTRLTVV.

This chain joins TRBV19 and TRBJ1-6; maybe TRBD1 (6 bases). V gave up 4 bases and J gave up 6 bases, with 19 bases separating them. Germline CDR1 and CDR2: LNHDA and SQIVND (reference sequence). The CDR3 is 17 residues long. Here the CDR3 reads CASSTRQGSTINSPLHF. Here the CDR3 DNA reads TGTGCCAGTAGTACGAGGCAGGGGTCCACCATTAATTCACCCCTCCACTTT.

This clone is a singleton in its sample. The chain is built from TRBV4-1 and TRBJ2-4; 7 bases agree with TRBD1. CDR3 length equals 15 residues. Germline V lookup: CDR1 MGHRA, CDR2 YSYEKL. V lost 1 base, J lost 5 bases, and 5 bases stayed unmatched. The CDR3 region has the DNA TGCGCCAGCAGCCAAGGGGACAGCAGAGAAAACATTCAGTACTTC. This translates into CASSQGDSRENIQYF.

This clone was counted a single time. The chain combines TRBV5-1 with TRBJ2-2, with 12 bases aligning to TRBD2. This CDR3 is 14 amino acids long. Per germline, CDR1 SGHRS and CDR2 YFSETQ. Germline trimming cut 7 bases from V and 7 bases from J; bases unmatched to any gene: 5. CDR3 residues: CASRLAGEIGELFF. The CDR3 DNA reads TGCGCCAGCCGACTAGCGGGAGAAATCGGGGAGCTGTTTTTT.

The gene calls are TRBV28 and TRBJ1-2; weak D call: TRBD1 (5 bases). The V end was cut by 6 bases, the J end by 4 bases, with 18 bases between. The CDR3 runs 15 residues. Germline assignment: CDR1 MDHEN and CDR2 SYDVKM. This CDR3 reads CASSPLLGGGYGYTF. CDR3 in DNA: TGTGCCAGCAGCCCTCTACTAGGCGGGGGCTATGGCTACACCTTC.